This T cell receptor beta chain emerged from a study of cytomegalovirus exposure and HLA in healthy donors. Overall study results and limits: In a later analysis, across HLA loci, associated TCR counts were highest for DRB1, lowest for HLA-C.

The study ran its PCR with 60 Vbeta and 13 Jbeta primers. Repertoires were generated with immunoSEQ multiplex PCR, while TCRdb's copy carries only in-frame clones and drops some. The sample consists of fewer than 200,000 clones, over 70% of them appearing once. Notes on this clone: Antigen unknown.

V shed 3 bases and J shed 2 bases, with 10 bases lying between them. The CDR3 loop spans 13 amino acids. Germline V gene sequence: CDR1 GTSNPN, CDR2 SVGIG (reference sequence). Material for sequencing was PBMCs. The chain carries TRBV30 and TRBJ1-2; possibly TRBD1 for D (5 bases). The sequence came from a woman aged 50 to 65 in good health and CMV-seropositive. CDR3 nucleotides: TGTGCCTGGAGCGCGGGGGTGAACTATGGCTACACCTTC. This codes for CAWSAGVNYGYTF.